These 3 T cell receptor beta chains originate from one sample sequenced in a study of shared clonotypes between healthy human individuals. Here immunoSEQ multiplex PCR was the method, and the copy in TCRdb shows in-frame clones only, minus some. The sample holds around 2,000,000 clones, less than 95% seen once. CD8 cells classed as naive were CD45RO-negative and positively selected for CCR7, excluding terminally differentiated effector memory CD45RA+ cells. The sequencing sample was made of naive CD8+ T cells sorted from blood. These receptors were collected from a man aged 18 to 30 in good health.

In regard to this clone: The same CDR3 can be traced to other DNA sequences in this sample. The CDR3 here is CASSLSDTEAFF. As DNA, the CDR3 is TGTGCCAGCAGCTTATCCGACACTGAAGCTTTCTTT. The chain carries TRBV7-9 and TRBJ1-1; unclear D gene. The germline gives CDR1 SEHNR, CDR2 FQNEAQ (reference sequence). The ends were cut back, 2 bases at V and 3 bases at J, with 4 bases in the middle. The CDR3 has 12 amino acids.

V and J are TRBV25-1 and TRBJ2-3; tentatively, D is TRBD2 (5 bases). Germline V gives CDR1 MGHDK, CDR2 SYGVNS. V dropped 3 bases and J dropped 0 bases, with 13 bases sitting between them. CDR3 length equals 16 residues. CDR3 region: CASSDRDYPSTDTQYF. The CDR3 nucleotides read TGTGCCAGCAGTGATCGGGATTATCCTAGCACAGATACGCAGTATTTT.

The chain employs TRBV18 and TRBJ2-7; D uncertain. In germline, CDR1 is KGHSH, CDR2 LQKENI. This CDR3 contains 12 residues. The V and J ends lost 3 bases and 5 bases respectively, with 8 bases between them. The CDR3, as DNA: TGTGCCAGCTCACCCGCCTTAAACGAGCAGTACTTC. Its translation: CASSPALNEQYF.